This T cell receptor (beta chain) was sequenced in a study of shared clonotypes between healthy human individuals. Replicate sorted-subset PCRs were loaded with around 0.2 ug DNA, 31,000 or so T cell genomes. The data were produced by immunoSEQ multiplex PCR, yet TCRdb's version contains in-frame clones alone and is incomplete. The sample contains some 2.1 million clones, just under 95% of which appear only once. Comments on this clone: Its target is not known.

The study's findings and limits: An effect of sequencing depth on clonotype sharing among donors was expected. Estimated richness was generally greater in naive than memory subsets.

Per the germline V gene, CDR1 is SEHNR and CDR2 is FQNEAQ (reference sequence). The CDR3 extends over 19 amino acids. V gave up 5 bases and J gave up 2 bases; unmatched junction bases: 15. Naivety among CD8 cells was defined by CD45RO negativity and positive CCR7 selection, thereby excluding terminally differentiated effector memory CD45RA+ cells. The V gene is TRBV7-9, the J gene TRBJ1-5; 10 bases map to TRBD1. This clonotype was obtained from a man aged 18 to 29 in good health. Some clones in this sample may be carry-over from other donors' samples. Sequenced sample: naive CD8+ T cells from PBMCs. The CDR3 loop is CASSPEDRGGIYGNQPQHF. DNA of the CDR3: TGTGCCAGCAGCCCGGAGGACAGGGGGGGAATATATGGCAATCAGCCCCAGCATTTT.